This T cell receptor beta chain was documented in a study of T cells after yellow fever vaccination. Study-wide background: Where fractions had low cell numbers, libraries were prepared from them with the SMART-Seq v4 Ultra Low Input RNA kit.

Whole-study findings and limits: Weaker overall was a secondary response that nonetheless peaked faster, on day 5 versus 15. Most clones from primary vaccination were detected again post-booster (around 96% CD4, about 88% CD8).

The length of the CDR3 is 15 residues. V lost 4 bases and J 7 bases, leaving 19 bases between the germline ends. The germline V gene has CDR1 SQVTM and CDR2 ANQGSEA. TCR cDNA, made by 5'RACE template switching, carried an added universal primer site and UMIs. One entry per CDR3 protein results from TCRdb running MiXCR on the 5' RACE reads. Of 120,000 to 150,000 distinct CDR3 sequences in the sample, 7% to 9% were seen once. This clonotype was counted ten times or more. Its antigen remains unidentified. The sequenced sample was CD4+ T cells sorted from PBMCs, obtained 5 days after the yellow fever booster vaccination. The V and J genes are TRBV29-1 and TRBJ1-4, with D possibly being TRBD1 (6 bases). This sequence originates from a young man who received the YFV17D yellow fever vaccine. CDR3 DNA sequence: TGCAGCGTTGCCTATGCCCGGGGGGCAGGTGAAAAACTGTTTTTT. Encoded protein: CSVAYARGAGEKLFF. The full variable domain, completed using reference TRBV29-1 and TRBJ1-4, is SAVISQKPSRDICQRGTSLTIQCQVDSQVTMMFWYRQQPGQSLTLIATANQGSEATYESGFVIDKFPISRPNLTFSTLTVSNMSPEDSSIYLCSVAYARGAGEKLFFGSGTQLSVL.